These T cell receptor beta chains were read from a single sample in a study of CD8 T cells in Susac syndrome. MiXCR, run by TCRdb on the immunoSEQ multiplex PCR reads, gives a single entry per CDR3 protein. There are approximately 70,000 distinct CDR3 sequences in the sample; about 94% occur only once, and 0.55% to 0.7% lies in the top ten. Sequenced material: CD8+ T cells from PBMCs. Receptors originate from a human donor with multiple sclerosis. Each CDR3 is given with its conserved first and last residue. Each record gives: clone size, V gene, D gene, J gene, CDR3 protein, CDR3 DNA. The D gene is left open where the match is weak. Clone size appears in some rows only: once, few, many, or a class for an expanded clone.

size: once
V: TRBV15
D: .
J: TRBJ1-4
CDR3: CATSSEGATNEKLFF
DNA: TGTGCCACCAGCAGTGAAGGGGCCACTAATGAAAAACTGTTTTTT

size: .
V: TRBV20-1
D: .
J: TRBJ2-7
CDR3: CSARPWTNYEQYF
DNA: TGCAGTGCTAGACCTTGGACTAACTACGAGCAGTACTTC

size: .
V: TRBV28
D: TRBD1
J: TRBJ2-3
CDR3: CATSPPGTGATDTQYF
DNA: TGTGCCACCTCCCCCCCCGGGACAGGCGCCACAGATACGCAGTATTTT

size: .
V: TRBV24-1
D: TRBD2
J: TRBJ2-1
CDR3: CATSDIETSGRSSYNEQFF
DNA: TGTGCCACCAGTGATATCGAGACTAGCGGTAGGAGCTCCTACAATGAGCAGTTCTTC

size: .
V: TRBV12-3/TRBV12-4
D: .
J: TRBJ2-3
CDR3: CASSLLGLASTDTQYF
DNA: TGTGCCAGCAGTTTGTTAGGCCTAGCTAGCACAGATACGCAGTATTTT

size: .
V: TRBV5-6
D: TRBD2
J: TRBJ2-1
CDR3: CASSWTSSYNEQFF
DNA: TGTGCCAGCAGCTGGACTAGCTCCTACAATGAGCAGTTCTTC

size: .
V: TRBV9
D: .
J: TRBJ2-2
CDR3: CASSDPPGELFF
DNA: TGTGCCAGCAGCGACCCCCCCGGGGAGCTGTTTTTT

size: .
V: TRBV27
D: .
J: TRBJ1-2
CDR3: CASSLSAGDYGYTF
DNA: TGTGCCAGCAGTTTATCAGCCGGGGACTATGGCTACACCTTC

size: .
V: TRBV6-5
D: .
J: TRBJ2-5
CDR3: CASSYSVGRQETQYF
DNA: TGTGCCAGCAGTTACTCGGTCGGTAGGCAAGAGACCCAGTACTTC

size: once
V: TRBV9
D: TRBD1
J: TRBJ1-1
CDR3: CASNEGARTEAFF
DNA: TGTGCCAGCAATGAGGGGGCTCGCACTGAAGCTTTCTTT

size: .
V: TRBV27
D: .
J: TRBJ2-7
CDR3: CASSLSTRSYEQYF
DNA: TGTGCCAGCAGTTTATCCACCAGATCCTACGAGCAGTACTTC

size: once
V: TRBV27
D: .
J: TRBJ1-2
CDR3: CASSLTGPAGYGYTF
DNA: TGTGCCAGCAGTTTAACAGGTCCCGCGGGGTATGGCTACACCTTC

size: .
V: TRBV2
D: .
J: TRBJ2-3
CDR3: CASSGTGRSTDTQYF
DNA: TGTGCCAGCAGTGGGACGGGGAGAAGCACAGATACGCAGTATTTT

size: .
V: TRBV15
D: .
J: TRBJ2-2
CDR3: CATREPNTGELFF
DNA: TGTGCCACCAGGGAGCCGAACACCGGGGAGCTGTTTTTT

size: .
V: TRBV5-1
D: TRBD1
J: TRBJ2-1
CDR3: CASSLGDRAGQTNPGNEQFF
DNA: TGCGCCAGCAGCTTGGGGGACAGGGCTGGCCAAACCAACCCGGGCAATGAGCAGTTCTTC

size: .
V: TRBV6-4
D: .
J: TRBJ2-3
CDR3: CASSDSDGNTDTQYF
DNA: TGTGCCAGCAGTGACTCCGACGGGAACACAGATACGCAGTATTTT

size: .
V: TRBV13
D: TRBD1
J: TRBJ1-2
CDR3: CASSRGTAHGYTF
DNA: TGTGCCAGCAGCCGCGGGACAGCACATGGCTACACCTTC

size: .
V: TRBV20-1
D: .
J: TRBJ2-7
CDR3: CSAREFSYEQYF
DNA: TGCAGTGCTAGGGAGTTCTCCTACGAGCAGTACTTC

size: .
V: TRBV20-1
D: .
J: TRBJ1-2
CDR3: CSAGPMRGANYGYTF
DNA: TGCAGTGCTGGCCCGATGCGGGGGGCCAACTATGGCTACACCTTC

size: .
V: TRBV4-3
D: .
J: TRBJ1-2
CDR3: CASSQDLGYSDLNYGYTF
DNA: TGCGCCAGCAGCCAAGATCTCGGTTACTCGGATCTTAACTATGGCTACACCTTC

size: .
V: TRBV12-3/TRBV12-4
D: .
J: TRBJ2-5
CDR3: CASSLDVGSETQYF
DNA: TGTGCCAGCAGTTTAGACGTCGGTTCAGAGACCCAGTACTTC

size: .
V: TRBV28
D: .
J: TRBJ2-7
CDR3: CASSLAGERTIHYEQYF
DNA: TGTGCCAGCAGTTTAGCCGGGGAGCGGACAATTCACTACGAGCAGTACTTC

size: .
V: TRBV5-1
D: TRBD1
J: TRBJ2-6
CDR3: CASSLGTGDSGANVLTF
DNA: TGCGCCAGCAGCTTAGGGACAGGGGACTCTGGGGCCAACGTCCTGACTTTC

size: .
V: TRBV28
D: .
J: TRBJ2-7
CDR3: CASTPGYEQYF
DNA: TGTGCCAGCACCCCAGGGTACGAGCAGTACTTC

size: .
V: TRBV20-1
D: .
J: TRBJ2-7
CDR3: CSPETRSYEQYF
DNA: TGCAGTCCGGAGACTAGGTCCTACGAGCAGTACTTC

size: .
V: TRBV27
D: .
J: TRBJ1-6
CDR3: CASSPGYNSPLHF
DNA: TGTGCCAGCAGTCCTGGCTATAATTCACCCCTCCACTTT

size: .
V: TRBV28
D: .
J: TRBJ2-1
CDR3: CASSLEFNEQFF
DNA: TGTGCCAGCAGTTTGGAATTTAATGAGCAGTTCTTC

size: .
V: TRBV19
D: .
J: TRBJ1-1
CDR3: CASSMEGSTEAFF
DNA: TGTGCCAGTAGTATGGAGGGGAGCACTGAAGCTTTCTTT

size: once
V: TRBV4-1
D: .
J: TRBJ2-7
CDR3: CASSQDHGGLTYEQYF
DNA: TGCGCCAGCAGCCAAGATCATGGGGGGCTCACCTACGAGCAGTACTTC

size: .
V: TRBV7-8
D: .
J: TRBJ1-1
CDR3: CASSFGQLNTEAFF
DNA: TGTGCCAGCAGCTTCGGGCAGCTGAACACTGAAGCTTTCTTT

size: .
V: TRBV27
D: .
J: TRBJ1-1
CDR3: CASSYEQGLNTEAFF
DNA: TGTGCCAGCAGTTACGAACAGGGCTTGAACACTGAAGCTTTCTTT

size: .
V: TRBV20-1
D: TRBD1
J: TRBJ2-7
CDR3: CSARDGQGALEQYF
DNA: TGCAGTGCTAGAGACGGACAGGGGGCGCTTGAGCAGTACTTC

size: .
V: TRBV15
D: TRBD1
J: TRBJ1-2
CDR3: CATSGDRGNYGYTF
DNA: TGTGCCACCAGCGGGGACAGGGGGAACTATGGCTACACCTTC

size: .
V: TRBV30
D: TRBD1
J: TRBJ1-1
CDR3: CAWSEGQHNEAFF
DNA: TGTGCCTGGAGCGAGGGACAGCACAATGAAGCTTTCTTT

size: few
V: TRBV15
D: TRBD2
J: TRBJ2-1
CDR3: CATSIGTSDYNEQFF
DNA: TGTGCCACCAGCATCGGGACTAGCGACTACAATGAGCAGTTCTTC

size: .
V: TRBV12-3/TRBV12-4
D: TRBD1
J: TRBJ2-1
CDR3: CASSPGGQGHNEQFF
DNA: TGTGCCAGCAGTCCAGGCGGACAGGGGCACAATGAGCAGTTCTTC

size: once
V: TRBV28
D: TRBD2
J: TRBJ2-1
CDR3: CASKKRDSYNEQFF
DNA: TGTGCCAGCAAGAAGCGGGACTCCTACAATGAGCAGTTCTTC

size: .
V: TRBV29-1
D: .
J: TRBJ1-1
CDR3: CSVEVMGVGTEAFF
DNA: TGCAGCGTTGAAGTGATGGGAGTCGGCACTGAAGCTTTCTTT

size: .
V: TRBV29-1
D: TRBD1
J: TRBJ1-2
CDR3: CSAGDRDGYGYTF
DNA: TGCAGCGCCGGCGACAGGGACGGCTATGGCTACACCTTC

size: .
V: TRBV28
D: .
J: TRBJ2-1
CDR3: CASSLLGTPDEQFF
DNA: TGTGCCAGCAGTTTATTGGGAACCCCCGATGAGCAGTTCTTC

size: .
V: TRBV9
D: TRBD2
J: TRBJ2-7
CDR3: CASSVGAGALSYEQYF
DNA: TGTGCCAGCAGCGTAGGAGCGGGAGCCCTCTCCTACGAGCAGTACTTC

size: .
V: TRBV15
D: TRBD2
J: TRBJ2-3
CDR3: CATSTSGGAADTQYF
DNA: TGTGCCACCAGCACTAGCGGGGGGGCTGCAGATACGCAGTATTTT

size: .
V: TRBV3-1
D: .
J: TRBJ1-1
CDR3: CASSETLGVNTEAFF
DNA: TGTGCCAGCAGCGAAACCCTAGGGGTCAACACTGAAGCTTTCTTT

size: once
V: TRBV15
D: .
J: TRBJ2-5
CDR3: CATSPWTATETQYF
DNA: TGTGCCACCAGCCCCTGGACAGCGACTGAGACCCAGTACTTC

size: .
V: TRBV15
D: TRBD2
J: TRBJ2-1
CDR3: CATSPTWSGSLDEQFF
DNA: TGTGCCACCAGCCCCACCTGGAGCGGGAGCTTGGATGAGCAGTTCTTC

size: .
V: TRBV6-5
D: .
J: TRBJ2-7
CDR3: CASSYGTGYEQYF
DNA: TGTGCCAGCAGTTACGGGACTGGGTACGAGCAGTACTTC

size: .
V: TRBV27
D: TRBD2
J: TRBJ2-7
CDR3: CASSLSLRTSGGTTYEQYF
DNA: TGTGCCAGCAGTTTATCCCTACGGACTAGCGGGGGGACAACCTACGAGCAGTACTTC

size: .
V: TRBV5-1
D: TRBD1
J: TRBJ1-1
CDR3: CASSQTGEGTEAFF
DNA: TGCGCCAGCAGCCAGACAGGGGAGGGCACTGAAGCTTTCTTT

size: .
V: TRBV15
D: .
J: TRBJ2-7
CDR3: CATSRDMRDEQYF
DNA: TGTGCCACCAGCAGAGACATGAGAGACGAGCAGTACTTC

size: .
V: TRBV29-1
D: .
J: TRBJ1-2
CDR3: CSVDLAGEDYGYTF
DNA: TGCAGCGTTGACTTAGCGGGAGAGGACTATGGCTACACCTTC

size: once
V: TRBV3-1
D: TRBD2
J: TRBJ2-7
CDR3: CASSQEGGRIAYEQYF
DNA: TGTGCCAGCAGCCAAGAGGGCGGGAGAATAGCCTACGAGCAGTACTTC

size: few
V: TRBV4-3
D: .
J: TRBJ1-1
CDR3: CASSQDSGNTEAFF
DNA: TGCGCCAGCAGCCAAGATTCTGGGAACACTGAAGCTTTCTTT

size: .
V: TRBV4-3
D: .
J: TRBJ2-1
CDR3: CASSSGTRNEQFF
DNA: TGCGCCAGCAGTTCCGGGACACGCAATGAGCAGTTCTTC

size: .
V: TRBV2
D: .
J: TRBJ2-1
CDR3: CARLSDSYNEQFF
DNA: TGTGCCAGACTCTCAGACTCCTACAATGAGCAGTTCTTC